This TCR beta chain emerged from a study of blood T cell repertoires in COVID-19. For the study at large: COVID-19 samples collected from the United States, Italy and Spain covered acute and convalescent phases. PBMCs, B-cell-depleted T cells, or T cells provided the cDNA or gDNA that made up the material.

Between the trimmed V and J ends, which lost 0 bases and 3 bases, there was a span of 15 bases. Germline lookup yields CDR1 SGHRS and CDR2 YFSETQ. This CDR3 contains 16 residues. The authors' processing: Researchers report that nucleated cell counts were estimated from reference gene primer amplification. Sequencing was performed with immunoSEQ multiplex PCR; in TCRdb, only in-frame clones are kept and a portion is missing. For V, J and clone size, that table is used; D and trimming come from the DNA. This table holds around 220,000 clones, 75% to 90% found once. What was sequenced was peripheral blood. This chain uses TRBV5-1 with TRBJ1-2; perhaps TRBD1 as D (6 bases). The clonotype comes from a human donor in a cohort sampled during active COVID-19. This chain's CDR3 is CASSLDRVGPYYGYTF. For the CDR3, the DNA is TGCGCCAGCAGCTTGGACAGGGTGGGCCCTTACTATGGCTACACCTTC.